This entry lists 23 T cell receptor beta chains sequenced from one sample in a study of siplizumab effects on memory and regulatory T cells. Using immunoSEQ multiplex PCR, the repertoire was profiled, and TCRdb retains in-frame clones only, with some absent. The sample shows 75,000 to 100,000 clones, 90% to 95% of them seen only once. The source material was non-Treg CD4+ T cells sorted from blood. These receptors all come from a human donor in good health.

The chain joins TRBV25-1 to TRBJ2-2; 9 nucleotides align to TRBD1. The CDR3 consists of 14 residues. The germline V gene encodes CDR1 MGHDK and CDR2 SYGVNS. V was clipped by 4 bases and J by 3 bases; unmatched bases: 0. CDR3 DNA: TGTGCCAGCAGTGGGACAGGGGACACCGGGGAGCTGTTTTTT. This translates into CASSGTGDTGELFF.

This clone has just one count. The chain's CDR3 is CASSITGQGGELFF. The CDR3 nucleotides read TGTGCCAGTAGTATAACTGGACAAGGGGGGGAGCTGTTTTTT. The chain recombines TRBV19 with TRBJ2-2; possibly TRBD1 for D (5 bases). CDR1 LNHDA and CDR2 SQIVND come from the germline V gene (reference sequence). This CDR3 region has 14 residues. The V end lost 2 bases, the J end lost 8 bases, and 12 bases lay between the germline ends.

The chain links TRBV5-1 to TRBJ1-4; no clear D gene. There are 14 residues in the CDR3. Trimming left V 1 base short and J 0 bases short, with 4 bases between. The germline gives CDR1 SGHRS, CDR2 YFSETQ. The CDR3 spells CASSLLSTNEKLFF. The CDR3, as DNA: TGCGCCAGCAGCTTGTTGTCAACTAATGAAAAACTGTTTTTT.

The DNA of the CDR3 is TGTGCCAGCAGTAGAGGACAGCGCTCTGGAAACACCATATATTTT. It codes for CASSRGQRSGNTIYF. The chain recombines TRBV6-5 with TRBJ1-3, with D possibly being TRBD1 (6 bases). CDR1 and CDR2 (germline): MNHEY, SVGAGI. V lost 5 bases to trimming and J lost 0 bases, with 11 bases between them. The CDR3 loop spans 15 amino acids.

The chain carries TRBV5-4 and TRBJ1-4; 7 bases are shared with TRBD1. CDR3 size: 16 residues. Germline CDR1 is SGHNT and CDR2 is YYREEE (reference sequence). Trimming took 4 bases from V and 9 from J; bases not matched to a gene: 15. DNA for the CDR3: TGTGCCAGCAGCCCCGATGTGTGGGGACAGCAGAAAAAACTGTTTTTT. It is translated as CASSPDVWGQQKKLFF. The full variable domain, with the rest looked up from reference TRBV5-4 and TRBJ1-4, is ETGVTQSPTHLIKTRGQQVTLRCSSQSGHNTVSWYQQALGQGPQFIFQYYREEENGRGNFPPRFSGLQFPNYSSELNVNALELDDSALYLCASSPDVWGQQKKLFFGSGTQLSVL.

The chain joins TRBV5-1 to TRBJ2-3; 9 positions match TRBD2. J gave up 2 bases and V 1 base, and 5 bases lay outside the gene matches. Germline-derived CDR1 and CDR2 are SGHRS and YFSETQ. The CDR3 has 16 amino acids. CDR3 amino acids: CASSLLLAGTTDTQYF. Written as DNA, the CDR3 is TGCGCCAGCAGCTTGTTGCTAGCGGGGACCACAGATACGCAGTATTTT. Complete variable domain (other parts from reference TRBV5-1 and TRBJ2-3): KAGVTQTPRYLIKTRGQQVTLSCSPISGHRSVSWYQQTPGQGLQFLFEYFSETQRNKGNFPGRFSGRQFSNSRSEMNVSTLELGDSALYLCASSLLLAGTTDTQYFGPGTRLTVL.

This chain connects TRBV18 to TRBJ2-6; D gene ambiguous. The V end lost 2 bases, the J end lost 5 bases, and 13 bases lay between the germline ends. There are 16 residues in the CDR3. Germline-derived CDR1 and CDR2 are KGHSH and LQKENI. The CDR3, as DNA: TGTGCCAGCTCACCAAAAAGGGATTCAAGGGCCAACGTCCTGACTTTC. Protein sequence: CASSPKRDSRANVLTF.

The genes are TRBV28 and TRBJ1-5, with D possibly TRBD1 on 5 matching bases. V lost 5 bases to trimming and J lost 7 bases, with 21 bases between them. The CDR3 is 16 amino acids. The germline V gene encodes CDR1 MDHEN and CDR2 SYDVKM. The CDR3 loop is CASSPQVWGSDQPQHF. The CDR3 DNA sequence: TGTGCCAGCAGTCCCCAAGTTTGGGGGTCAGACCAGCCCCAGCATTTT.

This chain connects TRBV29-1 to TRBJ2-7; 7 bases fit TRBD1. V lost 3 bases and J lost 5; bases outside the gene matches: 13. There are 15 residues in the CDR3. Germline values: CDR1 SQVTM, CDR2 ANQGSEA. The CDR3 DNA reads TGCAGCGTTGAGGGTCTAGGGGGCGCAGGTAACGAGCAGTACTTC. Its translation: CSVEGLGGAGNEQYF.

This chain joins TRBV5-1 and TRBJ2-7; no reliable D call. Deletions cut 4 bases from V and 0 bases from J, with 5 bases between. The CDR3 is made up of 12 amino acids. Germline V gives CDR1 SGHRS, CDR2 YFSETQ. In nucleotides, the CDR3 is TGCGCCAGCAGCACTGACTCCTACGAGCAGTACTTC. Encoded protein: CASSTDSYEQYF.

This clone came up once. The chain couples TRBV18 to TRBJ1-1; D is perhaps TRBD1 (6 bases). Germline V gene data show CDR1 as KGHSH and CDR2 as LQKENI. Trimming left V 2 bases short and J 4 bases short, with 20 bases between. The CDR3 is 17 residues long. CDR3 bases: TGTGCCAGCTCACCAAGCAGAGCAGGGGCACAGGGCACTGAAGCTTTCTTT. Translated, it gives CASSPSRAGAQGTEAFF.

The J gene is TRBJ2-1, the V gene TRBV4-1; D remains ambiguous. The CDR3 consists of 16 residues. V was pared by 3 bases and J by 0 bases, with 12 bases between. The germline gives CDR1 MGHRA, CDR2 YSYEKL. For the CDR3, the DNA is TGCGCCAGCAGCCATATCCGGGCCTACTCCTACAATGAGCAGTTCTTC. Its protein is CASSHIRAYSYNEQFF.

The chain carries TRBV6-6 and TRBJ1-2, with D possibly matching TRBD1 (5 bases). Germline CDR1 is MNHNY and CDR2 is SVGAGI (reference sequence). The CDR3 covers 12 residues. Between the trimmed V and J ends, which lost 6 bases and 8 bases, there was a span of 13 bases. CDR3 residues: CASSYGGEGYTF. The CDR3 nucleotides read TGTGCCAGCAGCTATGGGGGGGAAGGCTACACCTTC.

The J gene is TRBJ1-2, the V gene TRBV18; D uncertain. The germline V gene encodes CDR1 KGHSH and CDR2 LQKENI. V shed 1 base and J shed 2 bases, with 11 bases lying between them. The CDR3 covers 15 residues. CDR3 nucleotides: TGTGCCAGCTCACCACGCGCAGCTGGCAACTATGGCTACACCTTC. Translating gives CASSPRAAGNYGYTF.

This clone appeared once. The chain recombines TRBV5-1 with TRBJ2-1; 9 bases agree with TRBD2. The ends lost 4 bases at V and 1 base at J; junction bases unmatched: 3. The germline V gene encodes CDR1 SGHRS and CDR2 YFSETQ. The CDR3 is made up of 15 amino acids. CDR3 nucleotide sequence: TGCGCCAGCAGCGGACTAGCGAGTTCCTACAATGAGCAGTTCTTC. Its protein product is CASSGLASSYNEQFF. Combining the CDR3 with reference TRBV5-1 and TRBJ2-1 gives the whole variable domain KAGVTQTPRYLIKTRGQQVTLSCSPISGHRSVSWYQQTPGQGLQFLFEYFSETQRNKGNFPGRFSGRQFSNSRSEMNVSTLELGDSALYLCASSGLASSYNEQFFGPGTRLTVL.

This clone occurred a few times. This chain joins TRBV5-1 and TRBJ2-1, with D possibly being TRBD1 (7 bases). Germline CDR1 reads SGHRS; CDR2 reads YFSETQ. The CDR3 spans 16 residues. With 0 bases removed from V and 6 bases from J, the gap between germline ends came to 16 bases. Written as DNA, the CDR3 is TGCGCCAGCAGCTTGGAGGGGGGACAGCCTTTCAATGAGCAGTTCTTC. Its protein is CASSLEGGQPFNEQFF.

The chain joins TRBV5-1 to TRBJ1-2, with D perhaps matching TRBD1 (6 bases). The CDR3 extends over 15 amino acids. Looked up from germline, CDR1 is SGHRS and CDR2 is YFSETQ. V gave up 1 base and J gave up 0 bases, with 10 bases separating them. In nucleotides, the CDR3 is TGCGCCAGCAGCTTGTCAGGGGCCACTAACTATGGCTACACCTTC. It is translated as CASSLSGATNYGYTF.

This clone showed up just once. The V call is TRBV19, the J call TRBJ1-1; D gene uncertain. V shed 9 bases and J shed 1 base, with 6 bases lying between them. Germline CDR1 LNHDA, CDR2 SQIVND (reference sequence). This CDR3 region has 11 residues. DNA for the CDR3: TGTGCCAGCACCCAGAACACTGAAGCTTTCTTT. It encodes CASTQNTEAFF.

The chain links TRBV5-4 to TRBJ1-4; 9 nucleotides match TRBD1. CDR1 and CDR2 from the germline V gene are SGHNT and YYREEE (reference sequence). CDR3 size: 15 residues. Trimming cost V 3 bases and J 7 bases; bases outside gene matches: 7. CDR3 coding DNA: TGTGCCAGCAGCTCAAAGGGACAGGGTCGTGAAAAACTGTTTTTT. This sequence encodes CASSSKGQGREKLFF. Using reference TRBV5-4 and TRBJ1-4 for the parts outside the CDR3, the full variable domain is ETGVTQSPTHLIKTRGQQVTLRCSSQSGHNTVSWYQQALGQGPQFIFQYYREEENGRGNFPPRFSGLQFPNYSSELNVNALELDDSALYLCASSSKGQGREKLFFGSGTQLSVL.

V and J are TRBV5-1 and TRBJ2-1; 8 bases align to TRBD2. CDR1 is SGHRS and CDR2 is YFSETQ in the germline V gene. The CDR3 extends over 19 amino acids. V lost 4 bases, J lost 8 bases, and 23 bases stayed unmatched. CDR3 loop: CASSLPLRSLAGKDYEQFF. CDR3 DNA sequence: TGCGCCAGCAGCCTACCCCTGAGATCTCTAGCGGGCAAAGACTATGAGCAGTTCTTC.

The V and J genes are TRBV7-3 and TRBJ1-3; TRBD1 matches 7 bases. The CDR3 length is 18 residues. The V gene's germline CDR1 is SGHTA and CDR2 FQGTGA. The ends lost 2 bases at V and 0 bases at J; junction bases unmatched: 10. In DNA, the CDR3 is TGTGCCAGCAGCTTATTAGGGACAGTCAGGAGCTCTGGAAACACCATATATTTT. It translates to CASSLLGTVRSSGNTIYF.

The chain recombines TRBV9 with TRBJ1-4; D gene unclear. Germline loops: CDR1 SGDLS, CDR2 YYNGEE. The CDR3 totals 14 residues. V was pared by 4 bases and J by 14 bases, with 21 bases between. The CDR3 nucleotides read TGTGCCAGCAGCAACCGGGCCCCAGGCCCAACGCTGTTTTTT. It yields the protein CASSNRAPGPTLFF.

CDR3 nucleotides: TGCGCCAGCAGCTATACCGTTGACAGCCCAGAGACCCAGTACTTC. It yields the protein CASSYTVDSPETQYF. The chain employs TRBV5-1 and TRBJ2-5; D may be TRBD1 (5 bases). V lost 3 bases, J lost 4 bases, and 16 bases lay in between. The CDR3 spans 15 residues. Germline CDR1 reads SGHRS; CDR2 reads YFSETQ.